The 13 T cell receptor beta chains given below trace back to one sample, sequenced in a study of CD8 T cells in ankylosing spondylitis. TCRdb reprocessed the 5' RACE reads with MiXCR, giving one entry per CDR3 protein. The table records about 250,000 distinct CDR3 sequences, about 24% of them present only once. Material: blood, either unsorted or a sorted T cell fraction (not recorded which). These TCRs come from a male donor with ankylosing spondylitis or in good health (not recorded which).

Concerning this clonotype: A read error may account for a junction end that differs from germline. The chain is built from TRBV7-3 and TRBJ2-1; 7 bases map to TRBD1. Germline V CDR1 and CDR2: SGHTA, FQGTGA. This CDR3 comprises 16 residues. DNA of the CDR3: TGTACCAGCAGCTTACTACCAGGGGGTGAATACAATGAGCAGTTCTTC. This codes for CTSSLLPGGEYNEQFF.

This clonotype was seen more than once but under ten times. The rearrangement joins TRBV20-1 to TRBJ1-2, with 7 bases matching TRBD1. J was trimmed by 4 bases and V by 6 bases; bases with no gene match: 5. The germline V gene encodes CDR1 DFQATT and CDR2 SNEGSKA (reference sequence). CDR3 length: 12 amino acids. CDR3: CSAAEGAYGYTF. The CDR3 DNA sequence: TGCAGTGCGGCGGAGGGGGCCTATGGCTACACCTTC.

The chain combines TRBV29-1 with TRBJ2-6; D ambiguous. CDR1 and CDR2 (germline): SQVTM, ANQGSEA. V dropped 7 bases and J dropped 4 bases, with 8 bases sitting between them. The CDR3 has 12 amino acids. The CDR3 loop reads CSARLGANVLTF. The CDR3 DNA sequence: TGCAGCGCCCGGCTCGGGGCCAACGTCCTGACTTTC.

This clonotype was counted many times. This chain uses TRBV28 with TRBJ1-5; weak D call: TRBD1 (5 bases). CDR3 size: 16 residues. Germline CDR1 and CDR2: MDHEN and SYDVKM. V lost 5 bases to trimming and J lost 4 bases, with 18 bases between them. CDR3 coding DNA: TGTGCCAGCAGTGCGCCTTTGGGGCAGAATAATCAGCCCCAGCATTTT. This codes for CASSAPLGQNNQPQHF. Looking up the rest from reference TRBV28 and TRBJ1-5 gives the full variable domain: DVKVTQSSRYLVKRTGEKVFLECVQDMDHENMFWYRQDPGLGLRLIYFSYDVKMKEKGDIPEGYSVSREKKERFSLILESASTNQTSMYLCASSAPLGQNNQPQHFGDGTRLSIL.

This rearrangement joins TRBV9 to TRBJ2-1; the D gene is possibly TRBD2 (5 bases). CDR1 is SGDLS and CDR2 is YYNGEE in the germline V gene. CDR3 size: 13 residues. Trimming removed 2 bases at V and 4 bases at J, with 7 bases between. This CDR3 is CASSVGVYNEQFF. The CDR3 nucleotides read TGTGCCAGCAGCGTGGGAGTTTACAATGAGCAGTTCTTC.

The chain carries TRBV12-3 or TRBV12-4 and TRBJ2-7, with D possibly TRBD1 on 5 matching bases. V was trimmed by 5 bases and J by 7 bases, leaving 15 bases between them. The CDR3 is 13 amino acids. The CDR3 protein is CASSLDSLGEQYF. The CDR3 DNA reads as TGTGCCAGCAGTCTAGACAGCCTGGGGGAGCAGTACTTC.

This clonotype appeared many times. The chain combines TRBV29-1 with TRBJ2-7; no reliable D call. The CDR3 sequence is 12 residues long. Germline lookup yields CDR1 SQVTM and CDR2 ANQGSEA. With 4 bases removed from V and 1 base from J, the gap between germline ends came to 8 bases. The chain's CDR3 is CSVVGRSYEQYF. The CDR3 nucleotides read TGCAGCGTTGTGGGCAGGTCCTACGAGCAGTACTTC.

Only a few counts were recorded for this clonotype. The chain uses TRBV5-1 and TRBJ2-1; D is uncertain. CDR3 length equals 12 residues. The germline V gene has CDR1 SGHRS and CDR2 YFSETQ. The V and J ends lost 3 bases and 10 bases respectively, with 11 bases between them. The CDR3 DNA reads TGCGCCAGCAGCTCCCTACTCGGGGAGCAGTTCTTC. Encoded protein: CASSSLLGEQFF.

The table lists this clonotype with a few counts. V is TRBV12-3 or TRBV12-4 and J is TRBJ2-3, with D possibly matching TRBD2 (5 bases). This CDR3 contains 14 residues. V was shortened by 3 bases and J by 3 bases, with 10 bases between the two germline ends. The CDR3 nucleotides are TGTGCCAGCAGTTTGGGGAGAGTTACAGATACGCAGTATTTT. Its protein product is CASSLGRVTDTQYF.

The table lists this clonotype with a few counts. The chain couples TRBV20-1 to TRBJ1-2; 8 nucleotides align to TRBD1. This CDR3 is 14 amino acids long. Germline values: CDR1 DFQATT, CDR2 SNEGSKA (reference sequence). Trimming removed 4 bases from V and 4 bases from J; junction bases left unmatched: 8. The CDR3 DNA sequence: TGCAGTGCTACGGCTGGACAGGGAACCTATGGCTACACCTTC. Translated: CSATAGQGTYGYTF.

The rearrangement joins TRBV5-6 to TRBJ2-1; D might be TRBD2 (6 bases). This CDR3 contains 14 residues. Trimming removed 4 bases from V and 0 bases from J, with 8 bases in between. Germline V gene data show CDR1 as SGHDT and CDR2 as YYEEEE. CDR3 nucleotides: TGTGCCAGCAGCCGGGGGTTCTCCTACAATGAGCAGTTCTTC. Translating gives CASSRGFSYNEQFF.

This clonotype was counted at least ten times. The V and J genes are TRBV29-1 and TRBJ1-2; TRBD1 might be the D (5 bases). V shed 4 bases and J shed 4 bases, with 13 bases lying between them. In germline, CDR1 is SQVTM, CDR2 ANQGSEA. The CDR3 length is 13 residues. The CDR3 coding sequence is TGCAGCGTTGGCCAGGGTGACCTCTATGGCTACACCTTC. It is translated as CSVGQGDLYGYTF.

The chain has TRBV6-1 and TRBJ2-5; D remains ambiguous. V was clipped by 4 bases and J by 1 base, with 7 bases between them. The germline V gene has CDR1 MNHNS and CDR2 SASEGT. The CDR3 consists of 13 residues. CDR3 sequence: CASSVMFQETQYF. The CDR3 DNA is TGTGCCAGCAGTGTGATGTTCCAAGAGACCCAGTACTTC.